Listed below are T cell receptor beta chains from one sample, sequenced in a study of shared T cell receptors in the human thymus. The assay was immunoSEQ multiplex PCR, and TCRdb's table has in-frame clones only and misses some. The repertoire holds some 700,000 clones, approximately 87% seen once, with about 0.01% in the top ten. The data also belong to a second study, concerning human thymus T cells.

The sequenced sample was thymocytes. The receptors originated from a boy under two years old with a congenital heart defect. The CDR3 runs from the conserved cysteine through the conserved F or W. A D gene is named only where the DNA matches it firmly. A clone size is listed for some rows: how often the clone was seen (once, few, many), or a class if it is expanded.

size: .; D: TRBD1; length: 15; V: TRBV6-5; J: TRBJ2-2; CDR3: CASSSWTGNTGELFF; DNA: TGTGCCAGCAGCTCCTGGACAGGGAACACCGGGGAGCTGTTTTTT
size: .; D: .; length: 16; V: TRBV27; J: TRBJ2-7; CDR3: CASSSSRPGLHYEQYF; DNA: TGTGCCAGCAGTTCCTCACGACCGGGACTCCACTACGAGCAGTACTTC
size: .; D: TRBD1; length: 16; V: TRBV29-1; J: TRBJ2-5; CDR3: CSVEVGLTGDQETQYF; DNA: TGCAGCGTTGAAGTTGGGCTTACAGGGGACCAAGAGACCCAGTACTTC
size: .; D: TRBD2; length: 14; V: TRBV25-1; J: TRBJ2-7; CDR3: CASSEASGSHEQYF; DNA: TGTGCCAGCAGTGAGGCTAGCGGGAGCCACGAGCAGTACTTC
size: .; D: .; length: 14; V: TRBV5-4; J: TRBJ1-2; CDR3: CASSLGHTQGGYTF; DNA: TGTGCCAGCAGCTTGGGACACACGCAGGGAGGCTACACCTTC
size: .; D: .; length: 15; V: TRBV27; J: TRBJ2-1; CDR3: CASSFPGLTYNEQFF; DNA: TGTGCCAGCAGTTTCCCAGGGTTAACCTACAATGAGCAGTTCTTC
size: .; D: TRBD2; length: 16; V: TRBV30; J: TRBJ2-7; CDR3: CAWRDLAGAGSYEQYF; DNA: TGTGCCTGGAGAGACCTAGCGGGAGCTGGGTCCTACGAGCAGTACTTC
size: few; D: TRBD1; length: 15; V: TRBV28; J: TRBJ2-7; CDR3: CASSPPDRGPGEQYF; DNA: TGTGCCAGCAGTCCTCCGGACAGGGGGCCTGGCGAGCAGTACTTC
size: once; D: TRBD2; length: 15; V: TRBV19; J: TRBJ2-7; CDR3: CASSILAGVKNEQYF; DNA: TGTGCCAGTAGTATTCTAGCGGGAGTTAAGAACGAGCAGTACTTC
size: few; D: TRBD2; length: 15; V: TRBV4-1; J: TRBJ2-7; CDR3: CASLNLAGGKYEQYF; DNA: TGCGCCAGCCTGAACCTAGCGGGAGGGAAGTACGAGCAGTACTTC
size: .; D: .; length: 15; V: TRBV7-2; J: TRBJ1-5; CDR3: CASSLGLWASQPQHF; DNA: TGTGCCAGCAGCTTAGGTTTATGGGCAAGTCAGCCCCAGCATTTT
size: .; D: TRBD1; length: 15; V: TRBV6-1; J: TRBJ1-5; CDR3: CASRNDREVDQPQHF; DNA: TGTGCCAGCAGAAATGACAGGGAAGTTGATCAGCCCCAGCATTTT
size: .; D: .; length: 17; V: TRBV4-3; J: TRBJ1-2; CDR3: CASSQDMPRGDYYGYTF; DNA: TGCGCCAGCAGCCAAGATATGCCGCGGGGGGATTACTATGGCTACACCTTC
size: .; D: .; length: 15; V: TRBV14; J: TRBJ2-7; CDR3: CASSQGPTASYEQYF; DNA: TGTGCCAGCAGCCAAGGACCCACAGCCTCCTACGAGCAGTACTTC
size: .; D: .; length: 13; V: TRBV27; J: TRBJ2-7; CDR3: CASSSGYPYEQYF; DNA: TGTGCCAGCAGCAGCGGTTATCCCTACGAGCAGTACTTC
size: .; D: .; length: 11; V: TRBV20-1; J: TRBJ1-2; CDR3: CSARDGGDYTF; DNA: TGCAGTGCTAGAGATGGGGGGGACTACACCTTC
size: .; D: TRBD1; length: 15; V: TRBV27; J: TRBJ1-4; CDR3: CASSLSRGVREKLFF; DNA: TGTGCCAGCAGTTTATCCAGGGGGGTACGCGAAAAACTGTTTTTT
size: once; D: TRBD1; length: 17; V: TRBV9; J: TRBJ2-2; CDR3: CASSFRQGPFGTGELFF; DNA: TGTGCCAGCAGCTTCCGACAGGGGCCCTTCGGAACCGGGGAGCTGTTTTTT
size: .; D: TRBD1; length: 15; V: TRBV29-1; J: TRBJ2-1; CDR3: CSVPKDRESYNEQFF; DNA: TGCAGCGTTCCTAAGGACAGGGAGTCCTACAATGAGCAGTTCTTC
size: .; D: .; length: 14; V: TRBV6-5; J: TRBJ1-2; CDR3: CASSYSRQNYGYTF; DNA: TGTGCCAGCAGTTACTCGCGGCAAAACTATGGCTACACCTTC
size: .; D: TRBD1; length: 15; V: TRBV7-2; J: TRBJ1-2; CDR3: CASSVPDRVPYGYTF; DNA: TGTGCCAGCAGCGTCCCGGACAGGGTGCCCTATGGCTACACCTTC
size: few; D: .; length: 12; V: TRBV7-4; J: TRBJ1-5; CDR3: CASNLVRQPQHF; DNA: TGTGCCAGCAATTTAGTCCGTCAGCCCCAGCATTTT
size: once; D: TRBD1; length: 16; V: TRBV7-3; J: TRBJ2-1; CDR3: CASSPNPRGLYNEQFF; DNA: TGTGCCAGCAGCCCAAATCCCAGGGGGTTATACAATGAGCAGTTCTTC
size: .; D: TRBD2; length: 16; V: TRBV25-1; J: TRBJ2-1; CDR3: CASSASLAGPYNEQFF; DNA: TGTGCCAGCAGTGCGTCACTAGCGGGCCCGTACAATGAGCAGTTCTTC
size: .; D: TRBD2; length: 20; V: TRBV4-1; J: TRBJ2-1; CDR3: CASSQTVLAGAQLMGNEQFF; DNA: TGCGCCAGCAGCCAAACGGTACTAGCGGGAGCCCAGTTGATGGGCAATGAGCAGTTCTTC
size: .; D: TRBD2; length: 17; V: TRBV15; J: TRBJ2-4; CDR3: CATSRGASGRTKNIQYF; DNA: TGTGCCACCAGCAGAGGGGCTAGCGGGAGGACCAAAAACATTCAGTACTTC